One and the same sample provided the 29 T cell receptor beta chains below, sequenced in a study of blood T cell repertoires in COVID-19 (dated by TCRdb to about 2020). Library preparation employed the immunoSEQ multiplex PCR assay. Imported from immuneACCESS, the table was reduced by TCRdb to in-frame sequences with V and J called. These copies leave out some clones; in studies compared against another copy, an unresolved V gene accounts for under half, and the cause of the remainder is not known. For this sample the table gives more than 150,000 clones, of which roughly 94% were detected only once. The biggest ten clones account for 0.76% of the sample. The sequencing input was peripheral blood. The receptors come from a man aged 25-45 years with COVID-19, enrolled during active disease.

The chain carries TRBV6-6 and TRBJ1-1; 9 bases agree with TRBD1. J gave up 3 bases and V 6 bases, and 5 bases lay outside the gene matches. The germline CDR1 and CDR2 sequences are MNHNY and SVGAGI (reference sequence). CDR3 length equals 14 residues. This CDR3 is CASRGQGRDTEAFF. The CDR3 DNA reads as TGTGCCAGCAGGGGACAGGGTCGGGACACTGAAGCTTTCTTT.

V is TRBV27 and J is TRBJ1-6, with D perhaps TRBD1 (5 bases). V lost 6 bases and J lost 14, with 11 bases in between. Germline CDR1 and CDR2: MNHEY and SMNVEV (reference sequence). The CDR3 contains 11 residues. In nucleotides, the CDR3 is TGTGCCAGCAGCTGGGGACTTGCCCTCCACTTT. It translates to CASSWGLALHF.

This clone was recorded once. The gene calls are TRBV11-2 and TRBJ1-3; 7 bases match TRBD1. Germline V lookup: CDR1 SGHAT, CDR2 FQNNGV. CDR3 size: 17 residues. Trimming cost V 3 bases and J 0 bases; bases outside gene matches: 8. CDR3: CASSLNRGRYSGNTIYF. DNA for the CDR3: TGTGCCAGCAGCTTGAACAGGGGCCGATACTCTGGAAACACCATATATTTT.

CDR3 coding DNA: TGTGCCAGCAGGGAGACAGGGGGCAGTTCACCCCTCCACTTT. The encoded protein is CASRETGGSSPLHF. This sequence joins TRBV6-5 and TRBJ1-6; TRBD1 agrees at 10 bases. V lost 6 bases to trimming and J lost 9 bases; unmatched junction nucleotides: 5. The CDR3 covers 14 residues. CDR1 is MNHEY and CDR2 is SVGAGI in the germline V gene.

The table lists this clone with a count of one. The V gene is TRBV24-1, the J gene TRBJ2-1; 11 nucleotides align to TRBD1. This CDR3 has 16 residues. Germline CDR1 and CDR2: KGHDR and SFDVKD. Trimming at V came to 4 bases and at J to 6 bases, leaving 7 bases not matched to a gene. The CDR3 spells CATSDRTGGEGNEQFF. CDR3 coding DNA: TGTGCCACCAGTGACCGGACAGGGGGCGAAGGCAATGAGCAGTTCTTC.

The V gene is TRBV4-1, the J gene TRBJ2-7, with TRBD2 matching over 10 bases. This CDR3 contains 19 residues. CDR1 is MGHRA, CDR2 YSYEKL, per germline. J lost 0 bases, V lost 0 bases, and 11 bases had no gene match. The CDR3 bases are TGCGCCAGCAGCCAAGATCCTAGCGGGGGTGTTTATAGCTCCTACGAGCAGTACTTC. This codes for CASSQDPSGGVYSSYEQYF.

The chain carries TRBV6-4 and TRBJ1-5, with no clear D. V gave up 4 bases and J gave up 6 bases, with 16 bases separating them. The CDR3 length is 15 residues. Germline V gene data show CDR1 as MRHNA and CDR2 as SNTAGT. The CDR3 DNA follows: TGTGCCAGCAGTGCCCAATCCGGGGAGTCTCAGCCCCAGCATTTT. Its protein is CASSAQSGESQPQHF.

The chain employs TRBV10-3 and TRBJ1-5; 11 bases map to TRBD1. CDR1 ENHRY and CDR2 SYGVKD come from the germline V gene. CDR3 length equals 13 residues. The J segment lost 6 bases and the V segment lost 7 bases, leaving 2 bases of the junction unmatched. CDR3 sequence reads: CAITGTGGQPQHF. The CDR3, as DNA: TGTGCCATCACCGGGACAGGGGGTCAGCCCCAGCATTTT.

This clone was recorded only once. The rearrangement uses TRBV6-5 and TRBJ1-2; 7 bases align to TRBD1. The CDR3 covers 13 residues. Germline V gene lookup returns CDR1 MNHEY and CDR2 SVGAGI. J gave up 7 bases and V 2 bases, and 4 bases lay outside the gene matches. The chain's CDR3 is CASSYPGTVGYTF. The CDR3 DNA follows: TGTGCCAGCAGTTACCCCGGGACAGTTGGCTACACCTTC.

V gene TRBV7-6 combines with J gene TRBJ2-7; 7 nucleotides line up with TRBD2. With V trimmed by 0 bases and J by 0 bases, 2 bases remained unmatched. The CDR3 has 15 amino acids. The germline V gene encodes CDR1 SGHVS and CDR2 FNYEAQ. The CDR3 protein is CASSLASGFSYEQYF. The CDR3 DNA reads TGTGCCAGCAGCTTAGCTAGCGGGTTCTCCTACGAGCAGTACTTC.

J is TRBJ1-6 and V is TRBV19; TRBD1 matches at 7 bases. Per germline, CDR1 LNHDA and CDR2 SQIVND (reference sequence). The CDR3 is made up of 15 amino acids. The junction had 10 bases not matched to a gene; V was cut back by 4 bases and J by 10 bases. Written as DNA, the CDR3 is TGTGCCAGTAGTACCGGGACAGCCCCAGCGTCACCCCTCCACTTT. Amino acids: CASSTGTAPASPLHF.

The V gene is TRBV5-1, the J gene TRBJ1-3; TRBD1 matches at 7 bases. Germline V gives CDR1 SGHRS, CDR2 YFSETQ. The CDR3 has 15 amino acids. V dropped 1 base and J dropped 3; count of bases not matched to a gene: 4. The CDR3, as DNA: TGCGCCAGCAGCTTGTGGTACAGGGGTGGAAACACCATATATTTT. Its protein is CASSLWYRGGNTIYF.

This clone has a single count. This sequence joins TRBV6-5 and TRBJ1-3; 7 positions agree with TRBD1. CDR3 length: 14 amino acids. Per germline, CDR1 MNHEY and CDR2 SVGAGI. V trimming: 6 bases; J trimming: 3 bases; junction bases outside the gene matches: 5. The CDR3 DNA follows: TGTGCCAGCAGGATGCAGGGGGTTGGAAACACCATATATTTT. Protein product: CASRMQGVGNTIYF.

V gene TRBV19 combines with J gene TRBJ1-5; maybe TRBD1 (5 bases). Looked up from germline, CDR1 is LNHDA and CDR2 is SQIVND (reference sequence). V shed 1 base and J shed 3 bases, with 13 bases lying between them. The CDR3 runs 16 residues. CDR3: CASSIGSGLLNQPQHF. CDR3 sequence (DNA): TGTGCCAGTAGTATAGGCTCGGGACTTCTCAATCAGCCCCAGCATTTT.

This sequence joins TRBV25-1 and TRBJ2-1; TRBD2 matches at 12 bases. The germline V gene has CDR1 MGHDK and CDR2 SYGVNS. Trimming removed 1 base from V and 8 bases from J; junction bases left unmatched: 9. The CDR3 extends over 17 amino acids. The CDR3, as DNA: TGTGCCAGCAGTGAATTCACTAGCGGGGGGCGAGAGTATGAGCAGTTCTTC. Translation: CASSEFTSGGREYEQFF.

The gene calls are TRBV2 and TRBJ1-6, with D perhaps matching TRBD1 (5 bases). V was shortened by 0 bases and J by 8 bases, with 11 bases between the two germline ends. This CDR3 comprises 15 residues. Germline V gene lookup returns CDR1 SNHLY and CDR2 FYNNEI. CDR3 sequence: CASSEATVLYSPLHF. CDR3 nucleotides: TGTGCCAGCAGTGAAGCGACAGTTCTTTATTCACCCCTCCACTTT.

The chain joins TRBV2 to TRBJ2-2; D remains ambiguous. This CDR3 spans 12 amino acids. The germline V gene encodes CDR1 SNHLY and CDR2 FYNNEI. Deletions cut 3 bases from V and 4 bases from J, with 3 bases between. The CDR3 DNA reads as TGTGCCAGCAGTGACCTCACCGGGGAGCTGTTTTTT. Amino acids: CASSDLTGELFF.

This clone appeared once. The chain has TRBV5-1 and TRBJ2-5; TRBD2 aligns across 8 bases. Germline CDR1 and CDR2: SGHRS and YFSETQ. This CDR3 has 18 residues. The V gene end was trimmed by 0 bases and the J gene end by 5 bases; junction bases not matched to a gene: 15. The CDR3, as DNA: TGCGCCAGCAGCTTGGTAGTGGGCGGGGGGTACCCGTCGGAGACCCAGTACTTC. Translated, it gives CASSLVVGGGYPSETQYF.

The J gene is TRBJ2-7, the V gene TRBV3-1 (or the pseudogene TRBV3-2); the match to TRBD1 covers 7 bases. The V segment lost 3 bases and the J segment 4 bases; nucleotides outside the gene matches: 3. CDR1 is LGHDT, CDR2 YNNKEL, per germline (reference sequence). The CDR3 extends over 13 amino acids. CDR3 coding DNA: TGTGCCAGCAGCCACGGGACAGATTACGAGCAGTACTTC. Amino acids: CASSHGTDYEQYF.

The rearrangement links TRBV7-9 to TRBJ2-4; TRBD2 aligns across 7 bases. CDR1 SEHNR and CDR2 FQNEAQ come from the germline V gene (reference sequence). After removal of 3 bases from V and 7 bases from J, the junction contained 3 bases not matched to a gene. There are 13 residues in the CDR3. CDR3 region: CASSLRGNNIQYF. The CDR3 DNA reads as TGTGCCAGCAGCTTGCGGGGGAATAACATTCAGTACTTC.

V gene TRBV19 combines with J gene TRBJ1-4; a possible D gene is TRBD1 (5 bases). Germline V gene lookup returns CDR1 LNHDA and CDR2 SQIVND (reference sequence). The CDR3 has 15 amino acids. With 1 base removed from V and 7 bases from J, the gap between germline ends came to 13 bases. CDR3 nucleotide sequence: TGTGCCAGTAGTATAGTTGGGGGGATGGGTGAAAAACTGTTTTTT. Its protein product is CASSIVGGMGEKLFF.

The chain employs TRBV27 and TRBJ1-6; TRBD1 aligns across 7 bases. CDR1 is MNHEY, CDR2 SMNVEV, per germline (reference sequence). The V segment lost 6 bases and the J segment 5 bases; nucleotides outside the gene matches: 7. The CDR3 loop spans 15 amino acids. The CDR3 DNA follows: TGTGCCAGCAGACCCACGGGACAGAATAATTCACCCCTCCACTTT. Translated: CASRPTGQNNSPLHF.

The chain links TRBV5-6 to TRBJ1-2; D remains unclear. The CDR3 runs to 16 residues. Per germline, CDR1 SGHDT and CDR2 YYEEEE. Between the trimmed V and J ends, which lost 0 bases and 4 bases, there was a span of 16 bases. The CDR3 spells CASSLVGEGRPYGYTF. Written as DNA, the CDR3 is TGTGCCAGCAGCTTGGTTGGGGAGGGCCGTCCCTATGGCTACACCTTC.

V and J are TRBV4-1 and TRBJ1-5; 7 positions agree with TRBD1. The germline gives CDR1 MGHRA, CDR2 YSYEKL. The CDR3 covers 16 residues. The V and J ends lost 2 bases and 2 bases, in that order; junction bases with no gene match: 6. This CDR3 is CASSQTGVGGNQPQHF. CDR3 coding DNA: TGCGCCAGCAGCCAAACAGGGGTTGGGGGCAATCAGCCCCAGCATTTT.

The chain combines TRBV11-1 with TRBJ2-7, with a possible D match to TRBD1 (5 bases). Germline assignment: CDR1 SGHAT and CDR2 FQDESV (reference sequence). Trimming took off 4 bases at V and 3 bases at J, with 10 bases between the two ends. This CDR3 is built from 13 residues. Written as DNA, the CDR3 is TGTGCCAGCAGCTCGGGCAGGGACTACGAGCAGTACTTC. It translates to CASSSGRDYEQYF.

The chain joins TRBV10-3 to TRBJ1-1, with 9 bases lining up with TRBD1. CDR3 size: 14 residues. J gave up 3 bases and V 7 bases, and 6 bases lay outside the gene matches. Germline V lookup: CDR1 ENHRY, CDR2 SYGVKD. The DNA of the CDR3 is TGTGCCATCACTGGGACAGGGCGGGACACTGAAGCTTTCTTT. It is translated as CAITGTGRDTEAFF.

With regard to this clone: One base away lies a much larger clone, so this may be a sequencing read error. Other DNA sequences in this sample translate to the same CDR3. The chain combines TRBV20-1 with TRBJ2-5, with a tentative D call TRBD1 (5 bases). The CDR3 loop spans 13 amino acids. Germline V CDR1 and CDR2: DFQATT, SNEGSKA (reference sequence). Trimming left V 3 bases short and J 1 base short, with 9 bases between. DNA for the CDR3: TGCAGTGCTAGTCAGGGCCTCCAAGAGACCCAGTACTTC. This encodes CSASQGLQETQYF.

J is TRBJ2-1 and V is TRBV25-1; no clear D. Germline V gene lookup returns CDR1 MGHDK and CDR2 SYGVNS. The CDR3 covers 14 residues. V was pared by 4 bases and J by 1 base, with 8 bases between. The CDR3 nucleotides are TGTGCCAGCAGTGTTGGCGGTTCCTACAATGAGCAGTTCTTC. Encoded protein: CASSVGGSYNEQFF.

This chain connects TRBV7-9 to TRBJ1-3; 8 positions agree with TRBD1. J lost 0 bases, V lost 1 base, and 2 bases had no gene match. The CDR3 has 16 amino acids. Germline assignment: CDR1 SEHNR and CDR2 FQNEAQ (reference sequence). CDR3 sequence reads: CASSLVGQVSGNTIYF. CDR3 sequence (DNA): TGTGCCAGCAGCTTAGTGGGACAGGTCTCTGGAAACACCATATATTTT.